The subject of this entry is one T cell receptor (beta chain). The data belong to a study of shared clonotypes between healthy human individuals. Splitting of each subset's genomic DNA was done evenly across several immunoSEQ plates. The method was immunoSEQ multiplex PCR; TCRdb's version includes in-frame clones alone and lacks a portion of them. The table shows roughly 890,000 clones, with about 92% occurring only once. Cells designated naive CD8 were CD45RO-negative and were positively selected for CCR7, with terminally differentiated effector memory CD45RA+ cells excluded. The V segment lost 6 bases and the J segment 0 bases; nucleotides outside the gene matches: 7. CDR3 length: 15 residues. Germline V lookup: CDR1 SGHTA, CDR2 FQGTGA.

This TCR came from a man aged 30 to 39 in good health. Sequenced: naive CD8+ T cells sorted from blood. The rearrangement joins TRBV7-3 to TRBJ1-1; TRBD1 agrees at 7 bases. CDR3 bases: TGTGCCAGCAGTTCAGGGCAGGGGGTGAACACTGAAGCTTTCTTT. Amino acid sequence: CASSSGQGVNTEAFF.